This T cell receptor (beta chain) stems from a study of T cell responses to AZD1222 COVID-19 vaccine. Here immunoSEQ multiplex PCR was the method, and the copy in TCRdb shows in-frame clones only, minus some. This sample has about 35,000 clones, with around 84% found just once. Germline V gene data show CDR1 as SGHNT and CDR2 as YYREEE (reference sequence). CDR3 size: 16 residues. The ends lost 4 bases at V and 2 bases at J; junction bases unmatched: 10. Overall study results and limits: Without day 14 samples, only post-peak T cell repertoires were studied.

As to this clone: Its antigen is unknown.

The sequencing used peripheral blood, collected 28 days after the second AZD1222 dose. The receptor's source is an adult who received the AZD1222 COVID-19 vaccine. This chain connects TRBV5-4 to TRBJ2-7, with 9 bases lining up with TRBD2. CDR3 bases: TGTGCCAGCAGCCCGACCGTGGGCGGGGGGGCCTACGAGCAGTACTTC. It is translated as CASSPTVGGGAYEQYF.